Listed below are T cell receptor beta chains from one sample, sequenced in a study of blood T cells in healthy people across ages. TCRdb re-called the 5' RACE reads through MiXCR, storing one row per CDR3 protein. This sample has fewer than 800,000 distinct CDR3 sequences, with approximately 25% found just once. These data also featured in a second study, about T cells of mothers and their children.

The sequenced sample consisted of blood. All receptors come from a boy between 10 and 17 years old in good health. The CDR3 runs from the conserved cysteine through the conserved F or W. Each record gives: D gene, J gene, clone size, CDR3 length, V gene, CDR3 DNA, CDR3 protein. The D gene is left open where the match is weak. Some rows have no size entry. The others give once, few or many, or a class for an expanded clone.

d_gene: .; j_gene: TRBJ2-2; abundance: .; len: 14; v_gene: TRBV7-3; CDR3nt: TGTGCCAGCAGCTTAAGTGTAGGGACCGGGGAGCTGTTTTTT; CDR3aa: CASSLSVGTGELFF
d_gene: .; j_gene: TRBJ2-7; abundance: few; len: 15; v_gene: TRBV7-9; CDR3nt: TGTGCCAGCAGCCCCAGGGGGGCTGCTCTCTACGAGCAGTACTTC; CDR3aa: CASSPRGAALYEQYF
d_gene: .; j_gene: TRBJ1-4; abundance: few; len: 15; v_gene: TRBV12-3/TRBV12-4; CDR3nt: TGTGCCAGCAGTTTAGACGGGGCTCCTAATGAAAAACTGTTTTTT; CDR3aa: CASSLDGAPNEKLFF
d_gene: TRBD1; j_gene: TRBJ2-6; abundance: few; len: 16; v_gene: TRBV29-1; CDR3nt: TGCAGCGTTATAAGGACAGGAGAGGCCGGGGCCAACGTCCTGACTTTC; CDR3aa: CSVIRTGEAGANVLTF
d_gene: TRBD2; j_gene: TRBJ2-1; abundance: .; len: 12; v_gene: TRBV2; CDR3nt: TGTGCCATCCCAGGGAGGGACAATGAGCAGTTCTTC; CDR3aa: CAIPGRDNEQFF
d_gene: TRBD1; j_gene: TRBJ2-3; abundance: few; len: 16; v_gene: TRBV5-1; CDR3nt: TGCGCCAGCAGCTTGCCGCAGGGGGCAGGAGCAGATACGCAGTATTTT; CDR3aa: CASSLPQGAGADTQYF
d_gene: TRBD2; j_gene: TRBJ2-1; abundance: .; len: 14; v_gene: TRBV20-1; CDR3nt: TGCAGTGCTAGTAGCGGGGGCCAGTACAATGAGCAGTTCTTC; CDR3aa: CSASSGGQYNEQFF
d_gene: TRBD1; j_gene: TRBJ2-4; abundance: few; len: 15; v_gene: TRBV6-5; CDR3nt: TGTGCCAGCCGCCTTGGGACAGGGGGCGAAAACATTCAGTACTTC; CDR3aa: CASRLGTGGENIQYF
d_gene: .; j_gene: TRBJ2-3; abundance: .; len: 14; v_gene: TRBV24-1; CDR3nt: TGTGCCACCGAATCTGGTCCCTCCACAGATACGCAGTATTTT; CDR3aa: CATESGPSTDTQYF
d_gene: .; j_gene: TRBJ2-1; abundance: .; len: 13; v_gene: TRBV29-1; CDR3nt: TGCAGCGTTGTCATAGGGATTTTCAATGAGCAGTTCTTC; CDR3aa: CSVVIGIFNEQFF
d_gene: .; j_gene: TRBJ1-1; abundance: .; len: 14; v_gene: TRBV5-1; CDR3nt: TGCGCCAGCAGCCAGGGACTGGGTGTAGGTGAAGCTTTCTTT; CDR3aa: CASSQGLGVGEAFF
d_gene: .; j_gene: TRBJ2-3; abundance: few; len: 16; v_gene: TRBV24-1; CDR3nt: TGTGCCACCAGTGCGGCCCGGCGCTCCGACACAGATACGCAGTATTTT; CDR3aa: CATSAARRSDTDTQYF
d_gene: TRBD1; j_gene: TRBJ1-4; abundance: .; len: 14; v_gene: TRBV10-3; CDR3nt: TGTGCCATCAGTGGGACAGGGCATAATGAAAAACTGTTTTTT; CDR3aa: CAISGTGHNEKLFF
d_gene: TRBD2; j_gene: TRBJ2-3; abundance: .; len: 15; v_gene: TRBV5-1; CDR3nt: TGCGCCAGAATAGTTAGCGGGGAAAACACAGATACGCAGTATTTT; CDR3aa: CARIVSGENTDTQYF
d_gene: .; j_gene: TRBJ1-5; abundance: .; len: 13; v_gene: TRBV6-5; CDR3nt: TGTGCCAGCAGTTACGGTTTGGATCAGCCCCAGCATTTT; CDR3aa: CASSYGLDQPQHF
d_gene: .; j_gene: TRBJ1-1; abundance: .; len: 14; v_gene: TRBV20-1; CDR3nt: TGCAGTGCTAATCCGACGCGGCCTAACACTGAAGCTTTCTTT; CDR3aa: CSANPTRPNTEAFF
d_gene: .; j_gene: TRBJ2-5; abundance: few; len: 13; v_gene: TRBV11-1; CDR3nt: TGTGCCAGCAGGGAAAGTAATTCAGAGACCCAGTACTTC; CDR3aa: CASRESNSETQYF
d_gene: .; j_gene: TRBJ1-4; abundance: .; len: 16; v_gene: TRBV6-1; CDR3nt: TGTGCCAGCAGTGAAGCGCCAGGCCCAACTAATGAAAAACTGTTTTTT; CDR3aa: CASSEAPGPTNEKLFF
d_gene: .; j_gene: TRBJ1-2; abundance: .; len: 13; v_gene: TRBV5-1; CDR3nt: TGCGCCAGCAGCTTGGAGGAGGGTTTCGGCTACACCTTC; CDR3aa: CASSLEEGFGYTF
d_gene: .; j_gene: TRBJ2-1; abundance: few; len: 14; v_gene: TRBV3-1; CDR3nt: TGTGCCAGCAGCCCCCCGGGACGGGAAGGTGAGCAGTTCTTC; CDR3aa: CASSPPGREGEQFF
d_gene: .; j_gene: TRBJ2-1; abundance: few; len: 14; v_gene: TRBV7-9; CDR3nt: TGTGCCAGCAGCTTAGTACCTCGCCAGACTGAGCAGTTCTTC; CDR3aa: CASSLVPRQTEQFF
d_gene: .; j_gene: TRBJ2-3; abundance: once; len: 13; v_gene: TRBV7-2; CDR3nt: TGTGCCAGCAGCTTACTCACGCGGGATACGCAGTATTTT; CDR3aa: CASSLLTRDTQYF
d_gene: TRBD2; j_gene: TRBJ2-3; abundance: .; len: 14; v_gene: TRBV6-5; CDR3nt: TGTGCCAGCAGTTACGGGGGGGGGGCAGATACGCAGTATTTT; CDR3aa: CASSYGGGADTQYF
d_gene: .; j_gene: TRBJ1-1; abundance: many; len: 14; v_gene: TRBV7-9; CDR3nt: TGTGCCAGCAGCCCGTCCCGCCTGAACACTGAAGCTTTCTTT; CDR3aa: CASSPSRLNTEAFF
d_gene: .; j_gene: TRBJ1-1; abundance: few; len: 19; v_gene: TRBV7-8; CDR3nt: TGTGCCAGCAGCTTAGTTTACCCGGGACTGAGGGATAGGAACACTGAAGCTTTCTTT; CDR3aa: CASSLVYPGLRDRNTEAFF
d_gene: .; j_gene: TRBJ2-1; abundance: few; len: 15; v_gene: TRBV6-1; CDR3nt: TGTGCCAGCACCATTCTAGAAGGCTCCTACAATGAGCAGTTCTTC; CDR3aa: CASTILEGSYNEQFF
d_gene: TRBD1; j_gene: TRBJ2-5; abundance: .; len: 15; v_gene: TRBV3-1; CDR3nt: TGTGCCAGCAGCCAGGTAGGGGGCCCCGAAGAGACCCAGTACTTC; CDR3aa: CASSQVGGPEETQYF
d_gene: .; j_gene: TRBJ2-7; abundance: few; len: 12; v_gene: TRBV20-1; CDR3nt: TGCAGTGCTGGACGGGATGCCTACGAGCAGTACTTC; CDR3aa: CSAGRDAYEQYF
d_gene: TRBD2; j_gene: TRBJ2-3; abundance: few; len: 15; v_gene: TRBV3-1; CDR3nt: TGTGCCAGCAGCAAGTCTAGCGGGGTAACAGATACGCAGTATTTT; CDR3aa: CASSKSSGVTDTQYF
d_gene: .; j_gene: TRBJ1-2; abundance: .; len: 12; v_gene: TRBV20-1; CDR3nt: TGCAGTGCTGGGGACAAGGCGAAGGGCTACACCTTC; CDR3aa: CSAGDKAKGYTF
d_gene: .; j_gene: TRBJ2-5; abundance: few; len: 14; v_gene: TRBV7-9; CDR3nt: TGTGCCAGCAGCCATACAAGGCTAGGAGAGACCCAGTACTTC; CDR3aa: CASSHTRLGETQYF
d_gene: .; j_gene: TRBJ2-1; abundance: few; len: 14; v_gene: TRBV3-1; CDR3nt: TGTGCCAGCAGCCGACAGGCGGCAGTCGGTGAGCAGTTCTTC; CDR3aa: CASSRQAAVGEQFF
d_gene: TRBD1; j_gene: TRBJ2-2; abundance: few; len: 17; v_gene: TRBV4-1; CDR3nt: TGCGCCAGCAGCCAAGATCTGGAGACAGGGTTGACCGGGGAGCTGTTTTTT; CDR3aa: CASSQDLETGLTGELFF
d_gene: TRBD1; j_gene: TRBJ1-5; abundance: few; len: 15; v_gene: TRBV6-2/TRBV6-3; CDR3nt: TGTGCCAGCAGTCGGGACAGCGAAAAGGGCCAGCCCCAGCATTTT; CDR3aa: CASSRDSEKGQPQHF
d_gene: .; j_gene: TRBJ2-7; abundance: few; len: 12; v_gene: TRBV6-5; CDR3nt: TGTGCCAGCCGGGGGGCCGGTTACGAGCAGTACTTC; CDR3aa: CASRGAGYEQYF
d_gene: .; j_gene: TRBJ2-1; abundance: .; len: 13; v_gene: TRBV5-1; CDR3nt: TGCGCCAGCAGTTCCACACAGGGCAATGAGCAGTTCTTC; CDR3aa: CASSSTQGNEQFF
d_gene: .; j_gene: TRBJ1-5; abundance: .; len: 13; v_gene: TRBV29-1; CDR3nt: TGCAGCGTTGCATCGGAGGCTAATCAGCCCCAGCATTTT; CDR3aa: CSVASEANQPQHF
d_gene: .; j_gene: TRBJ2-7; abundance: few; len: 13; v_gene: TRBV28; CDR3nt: TGTGCCAGCAAACCTGACAGCTCCTACGAGCAGTACTTC; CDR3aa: CASKPDSSYEQYF
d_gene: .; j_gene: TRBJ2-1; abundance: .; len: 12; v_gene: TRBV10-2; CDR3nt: TGCGCCAGCAGTGCCTATATTAATGAGCAGTTCTTC; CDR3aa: CASSAYINEQFF
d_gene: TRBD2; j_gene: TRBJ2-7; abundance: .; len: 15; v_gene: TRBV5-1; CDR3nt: TGCGCCAGCAGACCTGGACTAGCGGGGCCCTACGAGCAGTACTTC; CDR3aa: CASRPGLAGPYEQYF
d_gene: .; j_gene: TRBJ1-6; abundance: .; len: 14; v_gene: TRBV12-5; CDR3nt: TGTGCTAGTGGTTTGGGACTCACTAATTCACCCCTCCACTTT; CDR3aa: CASGLGLTNSPLHF
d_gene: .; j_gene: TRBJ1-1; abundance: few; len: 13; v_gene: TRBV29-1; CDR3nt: TGCAGCGTTGAAGGAAGGTGGAACACTGAAGCTTTCTTT; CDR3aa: CSVEGRWNTEAFF
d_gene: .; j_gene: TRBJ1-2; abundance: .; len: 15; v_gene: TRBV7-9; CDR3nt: TGTGCCAGCAGCGCTGGGTCCCCTGCTAACTATGGCTACACCTTC; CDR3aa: CASSAGSPANYGYTF
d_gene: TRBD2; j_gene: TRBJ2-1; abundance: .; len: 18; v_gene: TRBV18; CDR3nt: TGTGCCAGCTCACCACGAGGACGGGAGGGCATATTACTCGATGAGCAGTTCTTC; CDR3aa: CASSPRGREGILLDEQFF
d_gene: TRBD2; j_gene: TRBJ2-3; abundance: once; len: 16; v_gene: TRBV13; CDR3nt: TGTGCCAGCACCCAAAAACTAGCGGCAAGCACAGATACGCAGTATTTT; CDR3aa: CASTQKLAASTDTQYF
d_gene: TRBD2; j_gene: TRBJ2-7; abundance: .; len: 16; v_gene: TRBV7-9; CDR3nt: TGTGCCAGCAGCTATGGACTAGCGGGACGTCTGGACGAGCAGTACTTC; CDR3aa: CASSYGLAGRLDEQYF
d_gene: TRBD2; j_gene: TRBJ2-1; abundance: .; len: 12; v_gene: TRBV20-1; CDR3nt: TGCAGTGCTCCCGGGACTAGTGTTGAGCAGTTCTTC; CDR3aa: CSAPGTSVEQFF
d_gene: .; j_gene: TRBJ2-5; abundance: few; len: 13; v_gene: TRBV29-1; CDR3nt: TGCAGCGTTGAACCGGGATGGGGAGAGACCCAGTACTTC; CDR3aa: CSVEPGWGETQYF
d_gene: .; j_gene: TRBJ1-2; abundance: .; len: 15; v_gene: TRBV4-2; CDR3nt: TGTGCCAGCAGCATCGCGTGGACAGTCCAGAATGGCTACACCTTC; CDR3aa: CASSIAWTVQNGYTF